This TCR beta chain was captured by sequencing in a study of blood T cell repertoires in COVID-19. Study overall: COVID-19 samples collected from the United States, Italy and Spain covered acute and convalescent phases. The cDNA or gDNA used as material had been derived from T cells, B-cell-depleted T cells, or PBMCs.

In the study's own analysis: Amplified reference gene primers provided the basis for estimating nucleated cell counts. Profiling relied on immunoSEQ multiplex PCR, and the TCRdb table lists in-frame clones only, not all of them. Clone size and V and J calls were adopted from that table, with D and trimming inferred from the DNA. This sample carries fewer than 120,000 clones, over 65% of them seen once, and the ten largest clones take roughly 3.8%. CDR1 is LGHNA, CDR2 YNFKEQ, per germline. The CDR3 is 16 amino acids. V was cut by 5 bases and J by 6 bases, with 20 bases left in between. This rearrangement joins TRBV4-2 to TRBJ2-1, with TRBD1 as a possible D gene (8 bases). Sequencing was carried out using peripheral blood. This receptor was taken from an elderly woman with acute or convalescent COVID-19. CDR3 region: CASSGQGSGISNEQFF. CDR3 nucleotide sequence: TGTGCCAGCAGCGGACAGGGAAGCGGGATAAGCAATGAGCAGTTCTTC.